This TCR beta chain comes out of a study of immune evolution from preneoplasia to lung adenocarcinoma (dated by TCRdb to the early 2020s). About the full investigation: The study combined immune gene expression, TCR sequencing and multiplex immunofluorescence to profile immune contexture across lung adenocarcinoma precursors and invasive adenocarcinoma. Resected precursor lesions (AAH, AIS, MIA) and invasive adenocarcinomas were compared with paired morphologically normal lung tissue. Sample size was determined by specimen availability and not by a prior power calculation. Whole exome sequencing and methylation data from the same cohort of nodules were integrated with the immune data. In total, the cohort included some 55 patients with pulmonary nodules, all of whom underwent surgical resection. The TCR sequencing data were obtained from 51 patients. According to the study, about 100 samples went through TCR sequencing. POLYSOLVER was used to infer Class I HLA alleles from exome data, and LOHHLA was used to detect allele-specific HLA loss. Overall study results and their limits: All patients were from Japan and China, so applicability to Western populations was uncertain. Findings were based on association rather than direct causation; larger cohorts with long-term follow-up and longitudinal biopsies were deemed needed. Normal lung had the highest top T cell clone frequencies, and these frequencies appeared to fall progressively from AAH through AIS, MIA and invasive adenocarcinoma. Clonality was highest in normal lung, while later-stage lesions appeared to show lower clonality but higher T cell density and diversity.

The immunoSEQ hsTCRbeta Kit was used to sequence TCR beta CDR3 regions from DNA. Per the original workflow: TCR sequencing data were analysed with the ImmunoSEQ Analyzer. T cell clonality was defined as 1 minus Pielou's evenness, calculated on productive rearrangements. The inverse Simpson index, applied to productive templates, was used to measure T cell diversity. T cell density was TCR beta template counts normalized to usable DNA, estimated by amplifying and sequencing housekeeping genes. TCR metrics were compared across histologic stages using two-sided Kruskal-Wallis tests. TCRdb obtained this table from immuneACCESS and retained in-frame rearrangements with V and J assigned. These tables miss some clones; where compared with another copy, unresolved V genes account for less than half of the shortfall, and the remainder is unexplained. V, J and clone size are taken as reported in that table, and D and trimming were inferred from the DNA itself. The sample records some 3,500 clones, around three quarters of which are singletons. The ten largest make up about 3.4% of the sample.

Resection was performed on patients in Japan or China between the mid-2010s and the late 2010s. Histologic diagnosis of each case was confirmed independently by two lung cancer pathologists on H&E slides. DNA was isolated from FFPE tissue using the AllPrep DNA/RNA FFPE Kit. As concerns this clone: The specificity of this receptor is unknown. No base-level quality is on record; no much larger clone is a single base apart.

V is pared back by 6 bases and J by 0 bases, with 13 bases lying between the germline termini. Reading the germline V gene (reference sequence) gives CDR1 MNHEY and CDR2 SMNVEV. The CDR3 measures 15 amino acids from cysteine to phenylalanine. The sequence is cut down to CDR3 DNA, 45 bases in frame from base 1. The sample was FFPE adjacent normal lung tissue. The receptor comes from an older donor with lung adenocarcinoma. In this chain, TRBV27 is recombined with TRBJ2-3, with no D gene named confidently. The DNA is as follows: TGTGCCAGCAGGACTTATTACGGTAGCACAGATACGCAGTATTTT. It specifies CASRTYYGSTDTQYF.